A single T cell receptor (beta chain) is shown here with its context. Its antigen is currently unknown. The CDR3 contains 15 residues. V lost 3 bases to trimming and J lost 2 bases, with 11 bases between them. CDR1 is MDHEN and CDR2 is SYDVKM in the germline V gene. These data originate in a study of early T cells in non-severe SARS-CoV-2 infection. The study, taken as a whole, reports: VDJdb matches were skewed toward anti-spike CD8 T cell responses.

The protocol attached unique molecular identifiers to individual cDNA molecules. One entry per CDR3 protein results from TCRdb running MiXCR on the 5' RACE reads. The data show over 80,000 distinct CDR3 sequences, approximately 12% seen once. The material was whole blood, obtained at baseline. This chain links TRBV28 with TRBJ1-5; D ambiguous. The sequence was obtained from an adult who was a healthcare worker with PCR-confirmed SARS-CoV-2 infection or an uninfected control (not recorded which). In DNA form, the CDR3 reads TGTGCCAGCAGTTTCCCCCACGGGGGCAATCAGCCCCAGCATTTT. Encoded protein: CASSFPHGGNQPQHF.